This T cell receptor beta chain was found in a study of CD8+ T cells in alopecia areata. Peripheral blood and lesional scalp punch biopsies were taken from alopecia areata patients. The sorting of PBMCs gave CD4+ and CD8+ T cells. In germline, CDR1 is GTSNPN, CDR2 SVGIG (reference sequence). V was cut by 0 bases and J by 3 bases, with 11 bases left in between. The CDR3 sequence is 14 residues long. RNA was isolated and reverse transcribed to cDNA, the sequencing template. Assay: immunoSEQ multiplex PCR; the TCRdb copy retains only in-frame clones and omits some. The table records approximately 89,000 clones, just over 50% of them present only once.

The gene calls are TRBV30 and TRBJ1-1, with D unresolved. The sequence derives from a human donor with alopecia areata. The specimen sequenced was NKG2D-high CD8+ T cells sorted from blood. CDR3 coding DNA: TGTGCCTGGAGTGTACCCGGAGGCCACACTGAAGCTTTCTTT. This sequence encodes CAWSVPGGHTEAFF.